These T cell receptor beta chains were read from a single sample in a study of vaccination and CD4 T cells after COVID-19. One entry per CDR3 protein, called by TCRdb with MiXCR from the PCR reads. The data show 15,000 to 20,000 distinct CDR3 sequences, 45% to 55% seen once. These receptors have no identified antigens. Sequences were obtained from CD4+ T cells from blood, cultured in vitro. The receptors come from a human donor who had recovered from COVID-19. CDR3s leave out the opening cysteine and the closing phenylalanine or tryptophan. The D gene is left open where the match is weak. The listing skips clone size in some rows; elsewhere it reads once, few, many or a size class.

d_gene,j_gene,len,abundance,v_gene,CDR3aa
NA,TRBJ1-5,12,NA,TRBV7-2,ASSLAGVHQPQH
NA,TRBJ1-5,13,NA,TRBV6-1,ASRKGGGSHQPQH
TRBD1,TRBJ2-7,11,NA,TRBV23-1,ASWDRGMYEQY
NA,TRBJ2-1,10,NA,TRBV11-2,ASSQMRGEQF
NA,TRBJ1-2,14,NA,TRBV6-5,ASSYSIGESSYGYT
TRBD1,TRBJ2-4,12,few,TRBV30,AASKGAAKNIQY
NA,TRBJ2-3,14,few,TRBV2,ASSDNSGPTTDTQY
TRBD2,TRBJ2-7,12,NA,TRBV7-6,ASSLVGEGGEQY
TRBD2,TRBJ2-1,15,once,TRBV10-1,ASSEYVTSGSRNEQF
NA,TRBJ1-1,13,NA,TRBV7-2,ASSPRGVGNTEAF
TRBD2,TRBJ2-4,11,NA,TRBV20-1,SAMAGGENIQY
NA,TRBJ1-1,10,NA,TRBV18,ASSRSNTEAF
NA,TRBJ1-4,10,NA,TRBV4-1,ASSQEGRELF
NA,TRBJ1-2,13,NA,TRBV7-9,ASSLGSWRLYGYT
TRBD2,TRBJ2-3,14,once,TRBV27,VSSSSLAGAKDTQY
TRBD1,TRBJ2-2,17,few,TRBV6-1,ASSHHLGTGGANTGELF
NA,TRBJ1-1,13,NA,TRBV5-1,ASSQAGIGNTEAF
NA,TRBJ1-1,11,few,TRBV19,ASSFSGEFEAF
TRBD1,TRBJ1-5,12,few,TRBV2,ASTTDREGQPQH
TRBD1,TRBJ1-2,12,once,TRBV24-1,ATTEDRPTSGYT
NA,TRBJ2-5,13,NA,TRBV6-1,ASRPGGRSQETQY
TRBD2,TRBJ2-1,17,NA,TRBV20-1,SARDRGEGGGWGGNEQF
NA,TRBJ1-5,11,NA,TRBV6-1,ASKRQGNQPQH